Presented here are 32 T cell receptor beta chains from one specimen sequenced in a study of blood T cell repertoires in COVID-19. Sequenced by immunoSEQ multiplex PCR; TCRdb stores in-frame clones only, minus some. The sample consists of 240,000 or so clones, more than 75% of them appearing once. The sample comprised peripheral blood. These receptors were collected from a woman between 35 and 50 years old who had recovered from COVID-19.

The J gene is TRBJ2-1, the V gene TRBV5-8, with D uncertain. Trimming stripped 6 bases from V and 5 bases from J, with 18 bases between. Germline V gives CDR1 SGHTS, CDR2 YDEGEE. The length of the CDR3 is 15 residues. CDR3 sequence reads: CASTRFWPHDNEQFF. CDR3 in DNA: TGTGCCAGCACCCGCTTCTGGCCCCACGACAATGAGCAGTTCTTC.

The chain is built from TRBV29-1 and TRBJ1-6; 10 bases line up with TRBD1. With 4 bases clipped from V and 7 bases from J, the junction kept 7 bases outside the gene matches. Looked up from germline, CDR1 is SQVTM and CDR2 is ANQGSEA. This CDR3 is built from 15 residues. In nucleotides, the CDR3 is TGCAGCGTTGCGACAGGGGGCAAAGGGAATTCACCCCTCCACTTT. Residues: CSVATGGKGNSPLHF.

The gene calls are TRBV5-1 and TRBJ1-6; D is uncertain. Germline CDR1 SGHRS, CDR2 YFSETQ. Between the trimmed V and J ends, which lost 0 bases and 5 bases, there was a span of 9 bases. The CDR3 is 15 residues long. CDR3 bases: TGCGCCAGCAGCTTGGTCGCAGGCAATAATTCACCCCTCCACTTT. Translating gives CASSLVAGNNSPLHF. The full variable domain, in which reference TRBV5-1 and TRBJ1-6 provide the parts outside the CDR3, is KAGVTQTPRYLIKTRGQQVTLSCSPISGHRSVSWYQQTPGQGLQFLFEYFSETQRNKGNFPGRFSGRQFSNSRSEMNVSTLELGDSALYLCASSLVAGNNSPLHFGNGTRLTVT.

CDR3 DNA sequence: TGTGCCAGCAGCCCCCAGGGGCCTAGCGGGCGCCAAGAGACCCAGTACTTC. It specifies CASSPQGPSGRQETQYF. The chain uses TRBV7-3 and TRBJ2-5; the match to TRBD2 covers 8 bases. The CDR3 consists of 17 residues. V dropped 5 bases and J dropped 1; count of bases not matched to a gene: 12. Germline CDR1 and CDR2: SGHTA and FQGTGA.

The CDR3 nucleotides read TGTGCCAGCAGCTTGCAGGGGGCCTTGAACACTGAAGCTTTCTTT. Translation: CASSLQGALNTEAFF. This chain uses TRBV7-2 with TRBJ1-1, with 8 bases lining up with TRBD1. CDR3 length: 15 residues. J gave up 0 bases and V 3 bases, and 3 bases lay outside the gene matches. CDR1 SGHTA and CDR2 FQGNSA come from the germline V gene.

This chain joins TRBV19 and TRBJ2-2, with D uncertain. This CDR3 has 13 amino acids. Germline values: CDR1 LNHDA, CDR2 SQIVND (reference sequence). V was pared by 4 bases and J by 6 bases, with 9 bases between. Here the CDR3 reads CASSTVPAGELFF. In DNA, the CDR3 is TGTGCCAGTAGTACCGTTCCGGCCGGGGAGCTGTTTTTT. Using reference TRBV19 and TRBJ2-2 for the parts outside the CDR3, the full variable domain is DGGITQSPKYLFRKEGQNVTLSCEQNLNHDAMYWYRQDPGQGLRLIYYSQIVNDFQKGDIAEGYSVSREKKESFPLTVTSAQKNPTAFYLCASSTVPAGELFFGEGSRLTVL.

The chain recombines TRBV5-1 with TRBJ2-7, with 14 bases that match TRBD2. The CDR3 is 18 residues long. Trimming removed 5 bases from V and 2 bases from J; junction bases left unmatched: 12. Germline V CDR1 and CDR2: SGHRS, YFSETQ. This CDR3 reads CASRPFTGTSGRPYEQYF. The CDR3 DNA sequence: TGCGCCAGCAGACCCTTTACCGGGACTAGCGGGAGACCCTACGAGCAGTACTTC.

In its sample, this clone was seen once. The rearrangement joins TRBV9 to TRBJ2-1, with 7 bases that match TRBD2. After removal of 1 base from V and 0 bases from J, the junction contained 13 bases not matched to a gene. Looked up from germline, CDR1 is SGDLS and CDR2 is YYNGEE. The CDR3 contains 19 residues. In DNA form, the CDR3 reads TGTGCCAGCAGCGTATCCGGTGGGACTACCTACAGCTCCTACAATGAGCAGTTCTTC. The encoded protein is CASSVSGGTTYSSYNEQFF.

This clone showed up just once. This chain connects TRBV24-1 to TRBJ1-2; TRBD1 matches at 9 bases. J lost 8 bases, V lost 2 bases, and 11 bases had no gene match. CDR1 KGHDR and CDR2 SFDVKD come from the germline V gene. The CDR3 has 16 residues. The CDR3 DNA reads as TGTGCCACCAGTGATTGGGGGCCACAGGGGGCGAGGGGCTACACCTTC. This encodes CATSDWGPQGARGYTF.

The CDR3 nucleotides read TGCAGCGTGAAGAGTAGGGCGGGAAAAGGCGCAGATACGCAGTATTTT. Residues: CSVKSRAGKGADTQYF. The chain links TRBV29-1 to TRBJ2-3, with D tentatively TRBD2 (6 bases). The CDR3 is made up of 16 amino acids. V was trimmed by 6 bases and J by 4 bases, leaving 23 bases between them. Germline lookup yields CDR1 SQVTM and CDR2 ANQGSEA.

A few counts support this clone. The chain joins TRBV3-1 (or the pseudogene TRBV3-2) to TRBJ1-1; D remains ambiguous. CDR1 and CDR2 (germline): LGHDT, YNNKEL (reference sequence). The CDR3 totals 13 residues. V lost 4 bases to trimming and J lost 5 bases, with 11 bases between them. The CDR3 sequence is CASSPLLGTEAFF. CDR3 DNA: TGTGCCAGCAGCCCCCTCCTCGGGACTGAAGCTTTCTTT.

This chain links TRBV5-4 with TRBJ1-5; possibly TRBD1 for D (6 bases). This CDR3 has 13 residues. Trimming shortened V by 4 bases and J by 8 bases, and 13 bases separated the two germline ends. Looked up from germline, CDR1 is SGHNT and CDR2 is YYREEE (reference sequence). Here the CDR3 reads CASSSGGGEPQHF. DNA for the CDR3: TGTGCCAGCAGCAGCGGAGGGGGGGAGCCCCAGCATTTT. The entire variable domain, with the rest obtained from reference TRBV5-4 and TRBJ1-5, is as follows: ETGVTQSPTHLIKTRGQQVTLRCSSQSGHNTVSWYQQALGQGPQFIFQYYREEENGRGNFPPRFSGLQFPNYSSELNVNALELDDSALYLCASSSGGGEPQHFGDGTRLSIL.

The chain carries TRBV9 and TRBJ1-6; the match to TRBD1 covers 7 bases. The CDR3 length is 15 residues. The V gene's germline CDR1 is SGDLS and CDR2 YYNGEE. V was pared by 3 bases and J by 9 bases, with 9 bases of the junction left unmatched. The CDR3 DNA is TGTGCCAGCAGCGATTCCGGGACAGCTAGTTCACCCCTCCACTTT. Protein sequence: CASSDSGTASSPLHF.

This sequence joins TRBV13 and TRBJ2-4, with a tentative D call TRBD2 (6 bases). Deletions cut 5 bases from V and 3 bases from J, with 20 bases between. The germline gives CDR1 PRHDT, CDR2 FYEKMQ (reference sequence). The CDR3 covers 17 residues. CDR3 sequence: CASSPPQHGGGKNIQYF. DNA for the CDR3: TGTGCCAGCAGCCCCCCCCAACACGGGGGTGGCAAAAACATTCAGTACTTC.

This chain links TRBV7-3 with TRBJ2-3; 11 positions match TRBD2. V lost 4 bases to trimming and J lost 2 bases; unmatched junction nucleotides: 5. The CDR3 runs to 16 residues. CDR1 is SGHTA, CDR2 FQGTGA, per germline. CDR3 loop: CASSSPSGRSTDTQYF. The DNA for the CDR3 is TGTGCCAGCAGCTCCCCTAGCGGGAGGTCCACAGATACGCAGTATTTT.

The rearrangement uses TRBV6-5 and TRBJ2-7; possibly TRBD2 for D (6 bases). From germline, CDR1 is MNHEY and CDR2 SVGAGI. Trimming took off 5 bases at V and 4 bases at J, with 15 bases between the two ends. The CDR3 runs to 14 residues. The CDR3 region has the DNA TGTGCCAGCAGTCCCCCCGGCGGGATTTACGAGCAGTACTTC. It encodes CASSPPGGIYEQYF.

The CDR3 coding sequence is TGTGCCAGCAGCGCCCTGGGGCAGGGGAACTATGGCTACACCTTC. This sequence encodes CASSALGQGNYGYTF. This rearrangement joins TRBV5-6 to TRBJ1-2; D may be TRBD1 (6 bases). In germline, CDR1 is SGHDT, CDR2 YYEEEE. CDR3 length: 15 residues. Trimming took 4 bases from V and 2 from J, leaving 15 bases between them.

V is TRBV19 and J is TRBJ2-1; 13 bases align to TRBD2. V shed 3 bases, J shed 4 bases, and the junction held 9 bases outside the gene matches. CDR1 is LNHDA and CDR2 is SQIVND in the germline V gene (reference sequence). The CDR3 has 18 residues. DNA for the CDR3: TGTGCCAGTAGTATCAGGGGACTAGCGGGATTAAGGTACAATGAGCAGTTCTTC. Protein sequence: CASSIRGLAGLRYNEQFF.

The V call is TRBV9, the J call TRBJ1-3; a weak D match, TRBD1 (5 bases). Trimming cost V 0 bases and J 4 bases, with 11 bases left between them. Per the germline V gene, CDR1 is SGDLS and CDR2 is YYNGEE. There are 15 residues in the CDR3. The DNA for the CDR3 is TGTGCCAGCAGCGTAGAGGCAGGGTACGGAAACACCATATATTTT. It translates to CASSVEAGYGNTIYF. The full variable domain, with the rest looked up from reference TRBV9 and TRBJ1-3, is DSGVTQTPKHLITATGQRVTLRCSPRSGDLSVYWYQQSLDQGLQFLIQYYNGEERAKGNILERFSAQQFPDLHSELNLSSLELGDSALYFCASSVEAGYGNTIYFGEGSWLTVV.

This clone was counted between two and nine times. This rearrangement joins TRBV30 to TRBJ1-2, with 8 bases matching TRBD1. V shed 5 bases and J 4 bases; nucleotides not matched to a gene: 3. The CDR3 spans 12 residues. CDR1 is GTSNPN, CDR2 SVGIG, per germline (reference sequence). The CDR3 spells CAWPGGPYGYTF. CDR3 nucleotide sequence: TGTGCCTGGCCAGGGGGCCCCTATGGCTACACCTTC.

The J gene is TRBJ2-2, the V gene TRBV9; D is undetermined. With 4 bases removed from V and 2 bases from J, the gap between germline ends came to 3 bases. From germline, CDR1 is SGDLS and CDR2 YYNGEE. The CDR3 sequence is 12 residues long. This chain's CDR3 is CASSPNTGELFF. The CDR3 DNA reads TGTGCCAGCAGCCCTAACACCGGGGAGCTGTTTTTT.

Written as DNA, the CDR3 is TGTGCCAGCAGTCATGGACAGGTCAGAGAGGACCAGCATTTT. The encoded protein is CASSHGQVREDQHF. The chain has TRBV6-1 and TRBJ1-5; 7 bases fit TRBD1. The CDR3 contains 14 residues. Trimming at V came to 5 bases and at J to 12 bases, leaving 13 bases not matched to a gene. Germline CDR1 is MNHNS and CDR2 is SASEGT.

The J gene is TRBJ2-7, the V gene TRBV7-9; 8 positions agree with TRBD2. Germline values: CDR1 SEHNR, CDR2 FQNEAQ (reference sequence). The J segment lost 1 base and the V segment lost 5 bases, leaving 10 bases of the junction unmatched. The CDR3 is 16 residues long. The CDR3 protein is CASSQRGGLGSYEQYF. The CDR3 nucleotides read TGTGCCAGCAGCCAGCGCGGGGGACTAGGGTCCTACGAGCAGTACTTC.

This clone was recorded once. CDR3 DNA: TGTGCCAGCAGTTACCGACAGGGATGGGAGACCCAGTACTTC. Amino acid sequence: CASSYRQGWETQYF. The V gene is TRBV6-2 or TRBV6-3, the J gene TRBJ2-5; 7 nucleotides line up with TRBD1. V dropped 2 bases and J dropped 5; count of bases not matched to a gene: 5. The CDR3 spans 14 residues. Germline loops: CDR1 MNHEY, CDR2 SVGEGT.

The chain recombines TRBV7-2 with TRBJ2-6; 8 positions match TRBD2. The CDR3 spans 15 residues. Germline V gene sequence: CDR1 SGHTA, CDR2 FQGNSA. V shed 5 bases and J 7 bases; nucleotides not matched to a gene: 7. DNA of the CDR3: TGTGCCAGCAGCAAGGGCGGGGGGCAAGCCAACGTCCTGACTTTC. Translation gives CASSKGGGQANVLTF.

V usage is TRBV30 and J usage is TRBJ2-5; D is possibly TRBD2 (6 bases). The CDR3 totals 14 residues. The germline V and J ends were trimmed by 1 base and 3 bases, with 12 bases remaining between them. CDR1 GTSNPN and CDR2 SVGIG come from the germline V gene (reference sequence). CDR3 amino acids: CAWSGGGTEETQYF. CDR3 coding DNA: TGTGCCTGGAGTGGGGGCGGGACCGAAGAGACCCAGTACTTC.

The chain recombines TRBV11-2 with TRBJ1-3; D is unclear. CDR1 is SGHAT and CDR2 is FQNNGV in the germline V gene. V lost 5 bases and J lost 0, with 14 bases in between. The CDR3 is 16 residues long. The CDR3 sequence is CASSGRRVGSGNTIYF. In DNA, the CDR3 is TGTGCCAGCAGCGGTAGGAGGGTCGGCTCTGGAAACACCATATATTTT.

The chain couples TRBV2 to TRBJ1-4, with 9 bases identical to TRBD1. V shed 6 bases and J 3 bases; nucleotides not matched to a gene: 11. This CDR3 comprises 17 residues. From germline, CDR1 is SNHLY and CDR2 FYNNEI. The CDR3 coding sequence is TGTGCCAGCAGACCCCAGCCGGGACAGGGTCCTAATGAAAAACTGTTTTTT. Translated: CASRPQPGQGPNEKLFF.

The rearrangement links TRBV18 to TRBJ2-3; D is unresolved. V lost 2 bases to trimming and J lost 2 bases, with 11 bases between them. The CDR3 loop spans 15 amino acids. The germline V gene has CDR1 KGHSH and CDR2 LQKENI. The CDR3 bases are TGTGCCAGCTCACCAAGAGGCCCCCCCACAGATACGCAGTATTTT. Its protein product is CASSPRGPPTDTQYF.

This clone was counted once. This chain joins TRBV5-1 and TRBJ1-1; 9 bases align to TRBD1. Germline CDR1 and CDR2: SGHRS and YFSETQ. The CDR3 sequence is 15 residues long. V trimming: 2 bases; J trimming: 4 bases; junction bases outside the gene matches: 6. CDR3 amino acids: CASSLPGQGVTEAFF. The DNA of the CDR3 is TGCGCCAGCAGCTTACCGGGACAGGGTGTCACTGAAGCTTTCTTT. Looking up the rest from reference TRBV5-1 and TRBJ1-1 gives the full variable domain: KAGVTQTPRYLIKTRGQQVTLSCSPISGHRSVSWYQQTPGQGLQFLFEYFSETQRNKGNFPGRFSGRQFSNSRSEMNVSTLELGDSALYLCASSLPGQGVTEAFFGQGTRLTVV.

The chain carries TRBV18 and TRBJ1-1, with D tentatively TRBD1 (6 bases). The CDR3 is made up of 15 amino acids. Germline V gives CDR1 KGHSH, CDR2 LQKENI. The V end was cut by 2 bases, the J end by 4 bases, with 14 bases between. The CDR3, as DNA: TGTGCCAGCTCACCAATCCGGGGGGCAGGCACTGAAGCTTTCTTT. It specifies CASSPIRGAGTEAFF.

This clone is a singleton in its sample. CDR3: CASSLGSGAGNTIYF. In DNA form, the CDR3 reads TGTGCCAGCAGCTTGGGGAGTGGAGCTGGAAACACCATATATTTT. This sequence joins TRBV7-9 and TRBJ1-3; no definite D call. There are 15 residues in the CDR3. Germline CDR1 is SEHNR and CDR2 is FQNEAQ (reference sequence). Trimming pared 3 bases from V and 2 bases from J, leaving 11 bases between.